The next 3 T cell receptor beta chains were all read from a single sample in a study of T cell changes during pregnancy in multiple sclerosis. The repertoire was sequenced with immunoSEQ multiplex PCR; TCRdb's copy has only in-frame clones and lacks some. The sample lists approximately 20,000 clones; 80% to 90% were seen once. Specimen: CD8+ T cells from peripheral blood mononuclear cells, collected in the second trimester of pregnancy. Receptors originate from a female donor in good health, enrolled as a control in a pregnancy study.

The CDR3 reads CASSAYTGTHSNQPQHF. The CDR3 bases are TGTGCCAGTAGTGCATACACCGGGACTCATAGCAATCAGCCCCAGCATTTT. The genes are TRBV19 and TRBJ1-5, with a tentative D call TRBD1 (5 bases). The CDR3 sequence is 17 residues long. Between the trimmed V and J ends, which lost 5 bases and 0 bases, there was a span of 17 bases. Germline V gene sequence: CDR1 LNHDA, CDR2 SQIVND (reference sequence). The complete variable domain, with remaining parts taken from reference TRBV19 and TRBJ1-5, reads DGGITQSPKYLFRKEGQNVTLSCEQNLNHDAMYWYRQDPGQGLRLIYYSQIVNDFQKGDIAEGYSVSREKKESFPLTVTSAQKNPTAFYLCASSAYTGTHSNQPQHFGDGTRLSIL.

V usage is TRBV6-6 and J usage is TRBJ1-4; no definite D call. V lost 3 bases and J lost 6, with 8 bases in between. This CDR3 region has 13 residues. Germline assignment: CDR1 MNHNY and CDR2 SVGAGI (reference sequence). CDR3 protein: CASSYSIHEKLFF. CDR3 DNA: TGTGCCAGCAGTTATTCAATCCATGAAAAACTGTTTTTT.

The V and J genes are TRBV7-9 and TRBJ1-1; D is possibly TRBD1 (5 bases). From germline, CDR1 is SEHNR and CDR2 FQNEAQ (reference sequence). The CDR3 contains 16 residues. V was shortened by 4 bases and J by 2 bases, with 17 bases between the two germline ends. In nucleotides, the CDR3 is TGTGCCAGCAGCTCCCTCCGCGGCAGGGAAAACACTGAAGCTTTCTTT. Amino acid sequence: CASSSLRGRENTEAFF.